These 2 T cell receptor beta chains originate from one sample sequenced in a study of OX40 agonist ivuxolimab in advanced cancers. Repertoires were generated with immunoSEQ multiplex PCR, while TCRdb's copy carries only in-frame clones and drops some. The table includes tens of thousands of clones, 80% to 90% detected once. Source: CD4+ or CD8+ T cells sorted from blood, taken in a trial of the OX40 agonist ivuxolimab. The receptors were sampled from an adult with an advanced solid tumor such as melanoma, head and neck, liver or kidney cancer.

The chain is built from TRBV15 and TRBJ1-4, with a possible D match to TRBD1 (5 bases). From germline, CDR1 is LNHNV and CDR2 YYDKDF (reference sequence). V lost 3 bases to trimming and J lost 5 bases, with 10 bases between them. This CDR3 spans 14 amino acids. CDR3 nucleotides: TGTGCCACCAGCAGCGGGACGGTAAATGAAAAACTGTTTTTT. Protein product: CATSSGTVNEKLFF.

This clone occurred a few times. V usage is TRBV5-1 and J usage is TRBJ2-1; 8 nucleotides align to TRBD2. The CDR3 is 15 amino acids. V was pared by 3 bases and J by 5 bases, with 7 bases of the junction left unmatched. In germline, CDR1 is SGHRS, CDR2 YFSETQ. CDR3: CASSSSGTRDNEQFF. For the CDR3, the DNA is TGCGCCAGCAGCTCATCCGGGACTAGGGACAATGAGCAGTTCTTC.